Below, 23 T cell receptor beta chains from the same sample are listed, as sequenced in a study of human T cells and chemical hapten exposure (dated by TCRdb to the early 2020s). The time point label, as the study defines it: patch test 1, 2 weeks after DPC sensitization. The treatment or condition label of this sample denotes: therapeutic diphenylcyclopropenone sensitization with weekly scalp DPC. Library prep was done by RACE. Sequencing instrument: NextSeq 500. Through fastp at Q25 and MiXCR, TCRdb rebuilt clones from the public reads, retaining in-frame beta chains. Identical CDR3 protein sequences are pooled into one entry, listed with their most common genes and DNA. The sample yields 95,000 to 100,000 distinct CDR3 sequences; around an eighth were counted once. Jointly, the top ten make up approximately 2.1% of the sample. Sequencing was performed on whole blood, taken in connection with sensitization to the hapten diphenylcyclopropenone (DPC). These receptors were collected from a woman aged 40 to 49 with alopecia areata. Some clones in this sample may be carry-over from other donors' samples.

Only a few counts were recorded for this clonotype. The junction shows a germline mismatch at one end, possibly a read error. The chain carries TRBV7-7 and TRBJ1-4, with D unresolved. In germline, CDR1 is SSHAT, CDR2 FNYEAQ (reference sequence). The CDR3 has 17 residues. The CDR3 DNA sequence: TGTGCTAGCAGCTTCGAGAGAGGCCCGTCCTTACATGAAAAACTGTTTTTT. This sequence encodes CASSFERGPSLHEKLFF.

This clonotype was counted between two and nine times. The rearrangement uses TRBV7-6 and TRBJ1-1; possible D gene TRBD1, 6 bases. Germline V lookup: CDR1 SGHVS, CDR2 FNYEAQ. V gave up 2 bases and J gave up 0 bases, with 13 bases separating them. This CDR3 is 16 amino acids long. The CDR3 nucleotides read TGTGCCAGCAGCTTAACAACAGGGCTTGTGAACACTGAAGCTTTCTTT. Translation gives CASSLTTGLVNTEAFF.

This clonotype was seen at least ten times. Here the CDR3 reads CSVEESTDTQYF. CDR3 nucleotide sequence: TGCAGCGTTGAGGAGAGCACAGATACGCAGTATTTT. The chain recombines TRBV29-1 with TRBJ2-3, with D hard to call. Germline V gene data show CDR1 as SQVTM and CDR2 as ANQGSEA. Deletions cut 3 bases from V and 0 bases from J, with 4 bases between. This CDR3 has 12 amino acids.

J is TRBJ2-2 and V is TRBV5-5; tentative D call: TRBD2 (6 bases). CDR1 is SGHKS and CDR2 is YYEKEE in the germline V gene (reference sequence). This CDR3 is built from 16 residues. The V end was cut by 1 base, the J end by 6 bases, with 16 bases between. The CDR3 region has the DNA TGTGCCAGCAGCTTGTTGTGGAGGGGAGATGCCGGGGAGCTGTTTTTT. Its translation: CASSLLWRGDAGELFF.

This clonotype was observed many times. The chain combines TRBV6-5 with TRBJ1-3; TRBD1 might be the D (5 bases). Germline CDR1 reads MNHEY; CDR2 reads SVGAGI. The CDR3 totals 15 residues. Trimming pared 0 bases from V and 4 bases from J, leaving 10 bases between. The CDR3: CASSYSGTGGNTIYF. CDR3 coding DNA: TGTGCCAGCAGTTACTCCGGGACCGGAGGAAACACCATATATTTT.

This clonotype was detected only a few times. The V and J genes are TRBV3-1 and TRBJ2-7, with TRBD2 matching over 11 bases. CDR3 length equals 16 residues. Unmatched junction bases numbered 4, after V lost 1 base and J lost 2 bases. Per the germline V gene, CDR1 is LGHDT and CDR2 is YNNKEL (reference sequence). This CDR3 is CASSQVGTSGTYEQYF. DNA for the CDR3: TGTGCCAGCAGCCAAGTTGGGACTAGCGGCACCTACGAGCAGTACTTC.

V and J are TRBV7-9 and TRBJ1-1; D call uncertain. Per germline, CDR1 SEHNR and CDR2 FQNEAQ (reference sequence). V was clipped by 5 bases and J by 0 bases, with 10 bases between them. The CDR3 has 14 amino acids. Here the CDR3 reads CASSEPALNTEAFF. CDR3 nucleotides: TGTGCCAGCAGCGAGCCAGCCCTGAACACTGAAGCTTTCTTT.

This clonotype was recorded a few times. CDR3 nucleotides: TGTGCCAGCTCAGGACTAGCGGGCAGCTCCTACGAGCAGTACTTC. This sequence encodes CASSGLAGSSYEQYF. The J gene is TRBJ2-7, the V gene TRBV18, with 11 bases lining up with TRBD2. This CDR3 has 15 amino acids. V dropped 5 bases and J dropped 0; count of bases not matched to a gene: 3. Per the germline V gene, CDR1 is KGHSH and CDR2 is LQKENI. Variable domain in full (rest from reference TRBV18 and TRBJ2-7): NAGVMQNPRHLVRRRGQEARLRCSPMKGHSHVYWYRQLPEEGLKFMVYLQKENIIDESGMPKERFSAEFPKEGPSILRIQQVVRGDSAAYFCASSGLAGSSYEQYFGPGTRLTVT.

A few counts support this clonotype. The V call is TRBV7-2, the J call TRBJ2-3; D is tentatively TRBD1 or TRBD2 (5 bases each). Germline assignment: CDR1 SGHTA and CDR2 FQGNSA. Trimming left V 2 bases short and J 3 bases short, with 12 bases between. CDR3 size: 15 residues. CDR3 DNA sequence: TGTGCCAGCAGCTTATTCGTTGGGGGAACAGATACGCAGTATTTT. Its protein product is CASSLFVGGTDTQYF. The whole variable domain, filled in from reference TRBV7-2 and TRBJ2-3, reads GAGVSQSPSNKVTEKGKDVELRCDPISGHTALYWYRQSLGQGLEFLIYFQGNSAPDKSGLPSDRFSAERTGGSVSTLTIQRTQQEDSAVYLCASSLFVGGTDTQYFGPGTRLTVL.

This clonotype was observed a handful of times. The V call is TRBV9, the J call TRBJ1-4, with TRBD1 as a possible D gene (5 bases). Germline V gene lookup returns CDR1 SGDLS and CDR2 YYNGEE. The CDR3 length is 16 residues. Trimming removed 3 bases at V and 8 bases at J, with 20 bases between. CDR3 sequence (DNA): TGTGCCAGCAGCGCGACGTCGGTAGCGGGGGTCGAAAAACTGTTTTTT. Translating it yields CASSATSVAGVEKLFF.

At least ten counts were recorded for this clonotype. This CDR3 is CASSPRTDYEQYF. DNA of the CDR3: TGTGCCAGCTCACCACGCACAGACTACGAGCAGTACTTC. The chain has TRBV18 and TRBJ2-7; D is uncertain. From germline, CDR1 is KGHSH and CDR2 LQKENI. V gave up 1 base and J gave up 3 bases, with 7 bases separating them. The CDR3 is made up of 13 amino acids.

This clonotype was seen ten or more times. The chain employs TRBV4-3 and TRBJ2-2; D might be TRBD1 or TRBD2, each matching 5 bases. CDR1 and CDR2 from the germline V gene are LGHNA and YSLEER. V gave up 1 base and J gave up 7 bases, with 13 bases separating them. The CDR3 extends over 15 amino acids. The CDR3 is CASSQGLAGGGELFF. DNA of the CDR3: TGCGCCAGCAGCCAAGGGTTGGCTGGGGGCGGGGAGCTGTTTTTT.

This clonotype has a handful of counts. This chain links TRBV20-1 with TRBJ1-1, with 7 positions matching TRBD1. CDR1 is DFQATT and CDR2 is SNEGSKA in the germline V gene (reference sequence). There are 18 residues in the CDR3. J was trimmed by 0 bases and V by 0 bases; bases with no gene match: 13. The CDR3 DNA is TGCAGTGCTAGAGATCAGGGGAAGTTGGGGACAGTGAACACTGAAGCTTTCTTT. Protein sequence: CSARDQGKLGTVNTEAFF.

CDR3 sequence reads: CASSAENTEAFF. Here the CDR3 DNA reads TGTGCCAGCAGTGCGGAGAACACTGAAGCTTTCTTT. The rearrangement links TRBV25-1 to TRBJ1-1, with D hard to call. Trimming took 4 bases from V and 1 from J, leaving 4 bases between them. CDR3 length equals 12 residues. Per the germline V gene, CDR1 is MGHDK and CDR2 is SYGVNS.

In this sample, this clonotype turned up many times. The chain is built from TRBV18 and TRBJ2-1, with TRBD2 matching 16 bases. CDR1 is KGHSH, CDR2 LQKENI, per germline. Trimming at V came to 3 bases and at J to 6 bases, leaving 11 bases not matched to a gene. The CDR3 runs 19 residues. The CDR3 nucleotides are TGTGCCAGCTCACCCACGGGACTAGCGGGAGGGCCCGCTGGCAATGAGCAGTTCTTC. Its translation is CASSPTGLAGGPAGNEQFF.

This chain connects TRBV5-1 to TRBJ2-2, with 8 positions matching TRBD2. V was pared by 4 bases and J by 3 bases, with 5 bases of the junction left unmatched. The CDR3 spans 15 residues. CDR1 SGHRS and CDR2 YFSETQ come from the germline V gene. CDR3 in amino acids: CASSPVAGYTGELFF. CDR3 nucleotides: TGCGCCAGCAGCCCAGTAGCGGGATACACCGGGGAGCTGTTTTTT.

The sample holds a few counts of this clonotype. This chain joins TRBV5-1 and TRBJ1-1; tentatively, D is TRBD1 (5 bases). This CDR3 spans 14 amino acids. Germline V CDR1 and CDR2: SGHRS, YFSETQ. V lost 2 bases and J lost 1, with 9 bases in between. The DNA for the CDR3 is TGCGCCAGCAGCTTTGGACATGCGAACACTGAAGCTTTCTTT. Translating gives CASSFGHANTEAFF.

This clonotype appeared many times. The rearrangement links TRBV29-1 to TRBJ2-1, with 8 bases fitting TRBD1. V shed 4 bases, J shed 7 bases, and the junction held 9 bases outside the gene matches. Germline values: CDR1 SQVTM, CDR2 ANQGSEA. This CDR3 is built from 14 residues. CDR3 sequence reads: CSVAGQGARNEQFF. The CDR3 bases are TGCAGCGTTGCCGGTCAGGGGGCGAGGAATGAGCAGTTCTTC.

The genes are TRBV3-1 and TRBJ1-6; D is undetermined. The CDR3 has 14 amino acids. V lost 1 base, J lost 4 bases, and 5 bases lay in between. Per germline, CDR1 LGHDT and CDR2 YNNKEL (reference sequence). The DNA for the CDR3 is TGTGCCAGCAGCCAAGGGGTTTATAATTCACCCCTCCACTTT. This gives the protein CASSQGVYNSPLHF.

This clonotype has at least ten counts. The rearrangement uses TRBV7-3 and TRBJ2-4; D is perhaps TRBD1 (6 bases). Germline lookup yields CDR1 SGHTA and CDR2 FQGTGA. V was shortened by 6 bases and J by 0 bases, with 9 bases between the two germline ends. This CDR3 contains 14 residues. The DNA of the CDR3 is TGTGCCAGCAGTCCGGGACAAGCCAAAAACATTCAGTACTTC. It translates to CASSPGQAKNIQYF.

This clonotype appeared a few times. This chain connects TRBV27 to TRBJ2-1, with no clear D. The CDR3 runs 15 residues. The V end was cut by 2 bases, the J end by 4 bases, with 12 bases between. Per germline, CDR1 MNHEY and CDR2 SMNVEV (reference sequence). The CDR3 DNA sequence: TGTGCCAGCAGTTTAAGTATCGCAGGTTACAATGAGCAGTTCTTC. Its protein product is CASSLSIAGYNEQFF.

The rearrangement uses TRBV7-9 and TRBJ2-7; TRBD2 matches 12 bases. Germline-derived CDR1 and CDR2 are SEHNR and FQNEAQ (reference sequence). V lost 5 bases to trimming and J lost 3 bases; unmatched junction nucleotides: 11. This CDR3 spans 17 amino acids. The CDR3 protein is CASSLRTSGTGGYEQYF. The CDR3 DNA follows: TGTGCCAGCAGCCTGAGGACTAGCGGGACGGGGGGCTACGAGCAGTACTTC.

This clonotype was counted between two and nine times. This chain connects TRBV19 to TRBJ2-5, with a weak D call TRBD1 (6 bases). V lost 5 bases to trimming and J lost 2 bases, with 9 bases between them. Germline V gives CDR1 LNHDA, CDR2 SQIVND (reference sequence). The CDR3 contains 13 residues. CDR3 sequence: CASSVQGQETQYF. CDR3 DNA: TGTGCCAGTAGTGTACAGGGTCAAGAGACCCAGTACTTC.